This entry features one TCR beta chain sequence. No antigen is known for it. This entry comes from a study of cytomegalovirus exposure and HLA in healthy donors. Study summary: T cells numbering about 200 million yielded 95 million to 140 million unique TCR beta sequences in an earlier analysis.

This CDR3 is 15 amino acids long. CDR1 and CDR2 from the germline V gene are SGHRS and YFSETQ. Trimming pared 0 bases from V and 7 bases from J, leaving 14 bases between. In the PCR, 60 Vbeta and 13 Jbeta primers were used. Produced via immunoSEQ multiplex PCR; TCRdb's table is partial and in-frame only. The sample carries 150,000 to 200,000 clones, roughly 80% recorded once. Study observations and caveats: A few of the chains that were CMV-associated were confirmed in vitro to be specific for CMV antigens.

The receptor's source is a man in his forties or fifties in good health and CMV-seronegative. Sequencing was performed on PBMCs. J is TRBJ1-5 and V is TRBV5-1, with D uncertain. The CDR3 DNA follows: TGCGCCAGCAGCTTGGGAAACAGCCCCCGGCAGCCCCAGCATTTT. Protein sequence: CASSLGNSPRQPQHF.